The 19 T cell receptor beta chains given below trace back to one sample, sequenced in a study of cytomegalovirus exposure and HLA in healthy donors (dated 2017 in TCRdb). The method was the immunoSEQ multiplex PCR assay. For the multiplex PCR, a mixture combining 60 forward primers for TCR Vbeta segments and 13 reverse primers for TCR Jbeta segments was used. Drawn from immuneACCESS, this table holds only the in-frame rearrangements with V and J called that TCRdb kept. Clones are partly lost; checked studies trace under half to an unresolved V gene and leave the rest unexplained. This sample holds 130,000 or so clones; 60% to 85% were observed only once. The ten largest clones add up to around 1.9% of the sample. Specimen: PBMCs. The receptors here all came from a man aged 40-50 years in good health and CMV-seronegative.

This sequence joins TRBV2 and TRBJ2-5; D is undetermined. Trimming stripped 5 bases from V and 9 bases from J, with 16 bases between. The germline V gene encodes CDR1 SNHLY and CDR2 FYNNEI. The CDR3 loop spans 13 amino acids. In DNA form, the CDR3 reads TGTGCCAGCAGTTCCGGTGACTCCTTTTCCCAGTACTTC. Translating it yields CASSSGDSFSQYF.

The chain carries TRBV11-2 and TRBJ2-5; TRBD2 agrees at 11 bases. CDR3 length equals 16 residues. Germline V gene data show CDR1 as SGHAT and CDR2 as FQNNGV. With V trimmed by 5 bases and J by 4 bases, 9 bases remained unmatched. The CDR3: CASSDGTSGRAETQYF. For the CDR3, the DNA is TGTGCCAGCAGCGACGGGACTAGCGGCCGGGCAGAGACCCAGTACTTC.

CDR3 nucleotide sequence: TGTGCCAGCAGCCAAGGAGGGGGAAGCGAGCAGTACTTC. It yields the protein CASSQGGGSEQYF. The V call is TRBV14, the J call TRBJ2-7, with a tentative D call TRBD1 (6 bases). CDR3 size: 13 residues. Trimming took 1 base from V and 6 from J, leaving 10 bases between them. Germline loops: CDR1 SGHDN, CDR2 FVKESK.

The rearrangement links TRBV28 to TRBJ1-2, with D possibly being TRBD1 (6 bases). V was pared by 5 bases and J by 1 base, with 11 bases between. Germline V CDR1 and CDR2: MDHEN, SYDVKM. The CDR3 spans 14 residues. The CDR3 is CASSTGLFNYGYTF. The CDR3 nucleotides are TGTGCCAGCAGTACAGGGTTATTTAACTATGGCTACACCTTC.

CDR3 in DNA: TGTGCCAGCAGCCCTAGGGACAGGGAAACTAGCTACACCTTC. This gives the protein CASSPRDRETSYTF. The chain uses TRBV7-9 and TRBJ1-2, with 9 nucleotides matching TRBD1. Losses at the gene ends were 5 bases for V and 9 bases for J; bases not matched to a gene: 10. Germline CDR1 is SEHNR and CDR2 is FQNEAQ (reference sequence). The length of the CDR3 is 14 residues.

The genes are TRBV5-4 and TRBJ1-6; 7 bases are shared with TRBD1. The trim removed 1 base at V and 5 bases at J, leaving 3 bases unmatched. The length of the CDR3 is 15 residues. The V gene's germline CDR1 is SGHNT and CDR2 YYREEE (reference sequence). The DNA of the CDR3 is TGTGCCAGCAGCTTGCGAACAGGGGATAATTCACCCCTCCACTTT. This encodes CASSLRTGDNSPLHF.

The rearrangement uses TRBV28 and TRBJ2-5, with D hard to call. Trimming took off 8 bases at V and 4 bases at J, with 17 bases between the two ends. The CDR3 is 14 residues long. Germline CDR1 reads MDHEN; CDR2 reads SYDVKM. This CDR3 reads CASRAASPPETQYF. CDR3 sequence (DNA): TGTGCCAGCCGCGCGGCTTCACCGCCAGAGACCCAGTACTTC.

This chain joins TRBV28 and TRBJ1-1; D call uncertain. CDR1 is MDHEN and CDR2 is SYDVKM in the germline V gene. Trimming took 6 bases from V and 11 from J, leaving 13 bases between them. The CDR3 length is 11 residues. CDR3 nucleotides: TGTGCCAGCAGCATGATGGAGACGGCTTTCTTT. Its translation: CASSMMETAFF.

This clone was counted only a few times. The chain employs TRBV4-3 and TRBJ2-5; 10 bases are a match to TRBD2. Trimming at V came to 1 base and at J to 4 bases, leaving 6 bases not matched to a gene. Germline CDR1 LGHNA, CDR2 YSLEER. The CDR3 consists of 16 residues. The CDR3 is CASSQVERGGGETQYF. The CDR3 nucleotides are TGCGCCAGCAGCCAAGTTGAGCGGGGGGGAGGAGAGACCCAGTACTTC.

CDR3 DNA sequence: TGTGCCACCCTACAGGGGGGAGAGACCCAGTACTTC. Amino acids: CATLQGGETQYF. The chain has TRBV10-3 and TRBJ2-5; 8 bases align to TRBD1. The germline V gene encodes CDR1 ENHRY and CDR2 SYGVKD. The trim removed 10 bases at V and 4 bases at J, leaving 5 bases unmatched. This CDR3 has 12 residues.

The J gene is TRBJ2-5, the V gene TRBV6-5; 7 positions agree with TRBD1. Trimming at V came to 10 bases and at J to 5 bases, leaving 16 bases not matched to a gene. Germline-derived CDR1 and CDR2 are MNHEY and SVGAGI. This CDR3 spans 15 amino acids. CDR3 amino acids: CATKRQGRIEETQYF. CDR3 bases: TGTGCCACCAAGCGACAGGGAAGGATAGAGGAGACCCAGTACTTC.

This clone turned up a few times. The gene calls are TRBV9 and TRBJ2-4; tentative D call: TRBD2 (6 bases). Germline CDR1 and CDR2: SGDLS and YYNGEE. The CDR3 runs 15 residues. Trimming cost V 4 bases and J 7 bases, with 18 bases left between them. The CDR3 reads CASSPETGTGNIQYF. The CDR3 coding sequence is TGTGCCAGCAGCCCTGAAACCGGGACTGGCAACATTCAGTACTTC.

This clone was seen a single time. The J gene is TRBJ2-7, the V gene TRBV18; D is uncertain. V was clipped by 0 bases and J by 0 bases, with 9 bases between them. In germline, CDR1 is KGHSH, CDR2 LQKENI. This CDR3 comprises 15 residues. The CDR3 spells CASSPPNSLSYEQYF. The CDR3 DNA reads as TGTGCCAGCTCACCACCGAACAGCCTCTCCTACGAGCAGTACTTC.

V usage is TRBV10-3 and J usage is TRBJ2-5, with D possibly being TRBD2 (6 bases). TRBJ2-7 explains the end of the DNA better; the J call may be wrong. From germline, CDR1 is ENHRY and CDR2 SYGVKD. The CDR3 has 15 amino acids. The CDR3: CAISDFGASGVEQYF. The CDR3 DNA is TGTGCCATCAGTGACTTTGGCGCCTCGGGGGTCGAGCAGTACTTC.

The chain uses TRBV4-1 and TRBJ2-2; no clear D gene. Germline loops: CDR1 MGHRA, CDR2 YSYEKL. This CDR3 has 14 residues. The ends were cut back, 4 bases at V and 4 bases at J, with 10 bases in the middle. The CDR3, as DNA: TGCGCCAGCAGCCCGAGGTCGGCCACCGGGGAGCTGTTTTTT. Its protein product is CASSPRSATGELFF.

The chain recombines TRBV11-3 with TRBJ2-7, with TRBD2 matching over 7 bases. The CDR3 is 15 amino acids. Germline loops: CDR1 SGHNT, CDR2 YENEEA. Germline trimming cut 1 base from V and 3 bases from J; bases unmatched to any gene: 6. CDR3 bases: TGTGCCAGCAGCTTAGGGGAGGGGCCCATCTACGAGCAGTACTTC. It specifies CASSLGEGPIYEQYF.

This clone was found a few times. The CDR3 is CASSQTGTWRDGWTEQETQYF. The CDR3 DNA reads as TGTGCCAGCAGCCAAACCGGGACATGGCGAGATGGTTGGACAGAGCAAGAGACCCAGTACTTC. The chain combines TRBV14 with TRBJ2-5; TRBD1 might be the D (6 bases). The V end was cut by 2 bases, the J end by 2 bases, with 30 bases between. The germline V gene encodes CDR1 SGHDN and CDR2 FVKESK. The CDR3 covers 21 residues.

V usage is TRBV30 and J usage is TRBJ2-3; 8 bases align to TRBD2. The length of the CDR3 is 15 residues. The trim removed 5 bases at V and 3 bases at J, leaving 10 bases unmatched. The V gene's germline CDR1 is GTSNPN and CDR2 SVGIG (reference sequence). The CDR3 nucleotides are TGTGCCTGGGGTACTGAACTAGCGGATACAGATACGCAGTATTTT. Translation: CAWGTELADTDTQYF.

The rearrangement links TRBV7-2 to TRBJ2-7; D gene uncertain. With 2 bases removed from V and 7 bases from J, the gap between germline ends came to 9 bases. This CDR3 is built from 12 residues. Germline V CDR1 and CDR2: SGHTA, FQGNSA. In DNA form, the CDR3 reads TGTGCCAGCAGCTTAACCCTTCGGGAGCAGTACTTC. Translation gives CASSLTLREQYF.